The clone carrying this T cell receptor beta chain was found a few times. Its antigen is still unknown. This entry belongs to a study of post-analysis software for immune sequencing data. Looking at the study overall: Some patients lacked subtype; others had relapsing-remitting, secondary progressive or progressive-relapsing disease.

Germline-derived CDR1 and CDR2 are SGDLS and YYNGEE. The CDR3 has 15 residues. V was pared by 0 bases and J by 2 bases, with 1 base of the junction left unmatched. Unique molecular identifiers were present in the TCR beta cDNA libraries. Roughly 500,000 cDNA molecules were recovered from an input of roughly 0.95 to 10 million T cells. TCRdb itself ran the PCR reads through MiXCR, one entry per CDR3 protein. Here the sample spans hundreds of thousands of distinct CDR3 sequences, 55% to 70% being singletons. Findings and caveats of the study: Controls significantly exceeded multiple sclerosis patients in normalized Chao1 diversity. Under the F measure, samples that were prepared in one batch clustered strongly together. Compared with controls, patients had more of about five TRBV segments, including TRBV5-6, TRBV5-1 and TRBV20-1.

The source of this sequence is a girl under 10 years old with multiple sclerosis. This chain uses TRBV9 with TRBJ2-3; 9 bases align to TRBD2. Input material: blood. The CDR3 loop is CASSVGLAATDTQYF. CDR3 coding DNA: TGTGCCAGCAGCGTAGGACTAGCGGCCACAGATACGCAGTATTTT.